This T cell receptor beta chain is drawn from a study of T cell responses to AZD1222 COVID-19 vaccine. V gave up 11 bases and J gave up 3 bases, with 14 bases separating them. The germline CDR1 and CDR2 sequences are MGHRA and YSYEKL. The CDR3 has 13 amino acids. Here immunoSEQ multiplex PCR was the method, and the copy in TCRdb shows in-frame clones only, minus some. The sample holds approximately 220,000 clones; about 93% are singletons and the top ten take about 1%. The rearrangement uses TRBV4-1 and TRBJ2-4; D is ambiguous. The material was peripheral blood, obtained on day 0 of MenACWY control vaccination. The TCR sequence derives from an adult in good health. The CDR3 DNA reads TGCGCCTCTTCTGAGCGAGTCAAAAACATTCAGTACTTC. Translated, it gives CASSERVKNIQYF.